This T cell receptor (beta chain) came from a study of blood T cell repertoires in COVID-19. Overall study: The study drew acute and convalescent COVID-19 samples from the United States, Italy and Spain.

This clone was counted only a few times. V lost 3 bases, J lost 7 bases, and 7 bases stayed unmatched. The germline gives CDR1 KGHDR, CDR2 SFDVKD. CDR3 length: 15 amino acids. Produced via immunoSEQ multiplex PCR; TCRdb's table is partial and in-frame only. Of hundreds of thousands of clones listed, about nine tenths are singletons. This TCR came from a woman in her 40s with acute COVID-19. Sequencing was done on a sample of PBMCs or T cells enriched from blood (not recorded which). V usage is TRBV24-1 and J usage is TRBJ1-2; 10 bases are a match to TRBD1. The CDR3 DNA follows: TGTGCCACCAGTGATCTTGGACAGGGGGACGGTGGCTACACCTTC. As protein: CATSDLGQGDGGYTF.